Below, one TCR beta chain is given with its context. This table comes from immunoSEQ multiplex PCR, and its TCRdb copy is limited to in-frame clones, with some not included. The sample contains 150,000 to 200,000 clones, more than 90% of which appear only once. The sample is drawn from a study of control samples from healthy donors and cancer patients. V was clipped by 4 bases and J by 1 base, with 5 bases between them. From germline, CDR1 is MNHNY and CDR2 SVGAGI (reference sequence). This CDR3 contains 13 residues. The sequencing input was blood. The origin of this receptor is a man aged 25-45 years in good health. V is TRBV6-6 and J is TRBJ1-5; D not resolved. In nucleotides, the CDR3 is TGTGCCAGCAGTTGGGGAAGCAATCAGCCCCAGCATTTT. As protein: CASSWGSNQPQHF.